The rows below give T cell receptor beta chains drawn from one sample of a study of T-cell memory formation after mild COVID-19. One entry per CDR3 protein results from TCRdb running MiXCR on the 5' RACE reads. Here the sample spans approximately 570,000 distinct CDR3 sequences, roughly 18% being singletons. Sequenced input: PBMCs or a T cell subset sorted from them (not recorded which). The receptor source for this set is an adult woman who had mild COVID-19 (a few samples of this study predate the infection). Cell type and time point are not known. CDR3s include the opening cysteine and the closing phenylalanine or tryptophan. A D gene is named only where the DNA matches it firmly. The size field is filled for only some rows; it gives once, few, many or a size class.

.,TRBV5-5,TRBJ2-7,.,TGTGCCAGCAGCTTGGTGGGGTTCCACGAGCAGTACTTC,CASSLVGFHEQYF
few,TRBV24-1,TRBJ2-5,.,TGTGCCACCAGTGCCCCGGACCCGAAAGAGACCCAGTACTTC,CATSAPDPKETQYF
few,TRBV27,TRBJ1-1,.,TGTGCCACTAGGGCCGCGAACACTGAAGCTTTCTTT,CATRAANTEAFF
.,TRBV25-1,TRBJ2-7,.,TGTGCCAGCAGTGGGCAGGGAATGGACGAGCAGTACTTC,CASSGQGMDEQYF
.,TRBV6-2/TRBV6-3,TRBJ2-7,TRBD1,TGTGCCAGCAGTTTTTCCGGGACAGGGACCTGGGAGCAGTACTTC,CASSFSGTGTWEQYF
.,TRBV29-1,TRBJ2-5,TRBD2,TGCAGTTCTTGGACTAGCGGTGAAGAGACCCCTTACTTC,CSSWTSGEETPYF
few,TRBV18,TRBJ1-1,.,TGTGCCAGCCACGAGCCCCGACAGACCTACACTGAAGCTTTCTTT,CASHEPRQTYTEAFF
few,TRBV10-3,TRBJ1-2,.,TGTGCCATCAGTGAGGGTTCCGGCTATGGCTACACCTTC,CAISEGSGYGYTF
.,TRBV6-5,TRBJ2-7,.,TGTGCCAGCAGTTATACGCTCGGGTCCTACGAGCAGTACTTC,CASSYTLGSYEQYF
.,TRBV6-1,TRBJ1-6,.,TGTGCCAGCCGGATAAGTAATTCACCCCTCCACTTT,CASRISNSPLHF
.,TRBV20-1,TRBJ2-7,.,TGCAGTGCTGAGCGGAGGGAAGCCTACGAGCAGTACTTC,CSAERREAYEQYF
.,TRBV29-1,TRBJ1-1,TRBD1,TGCAGCGTTGAAGGTACCGGGACAGGGGGCCCGAACACTGAAGCTTTCTTT,CSVEGTGTGGPNTEAFF
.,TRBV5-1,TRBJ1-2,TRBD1,TGCGCCAGCAGCTTGTTCCAGGGGGACTATGGCTACACCTTC,CASSLFQGDYGYTF
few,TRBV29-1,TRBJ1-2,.,TGCAGCGTTGAAGAGGGATTTGGCTACACCTTC,CSVEEGFGYTF
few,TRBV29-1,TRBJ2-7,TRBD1,TGCAGCGTTGTAACCCCGGGACAGGGGTCCTACGAGCAGTACTTC,CSVVTPGQGSYEQYF
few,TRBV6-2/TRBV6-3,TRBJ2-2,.,TGTGCCAGCAGCAAGAGTTCCACCGGGGAGCTGTTTTTT,CASSKSSTGELFF
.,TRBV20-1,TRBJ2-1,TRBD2,TGCAGTGCTAGGGGGCTAGCGGACTCCTACAATGAGCAGTTCTTC,CSARGLADSYNEQFF
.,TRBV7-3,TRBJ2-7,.,TGTGCCAGCAGCTTATACGGGGACTCCTACGAGCAGTACTTC,CASSLYGDSYEQYF
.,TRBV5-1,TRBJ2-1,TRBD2,TGCGCCAGCCGACTAGCGACCTACAATGAGCAGTTCTTC,CASRLATYNEQFF